This T cell receptor beta chain was retrieved from a study of T-cell memory formation after mild COVID-19. TCRdb reprocessed the 5' RACE reads via MiXCR and lists one record per CDR3 protein. This sample has a few hundred thousand distinct CDR3 sequences, with approximately 20% found just once. This clonotype has only a few counts. The CDR3 consists of 12 residues. Trimming removed 7 bases at V and 2 bases at J, with 8 bases between. The germline gives CDR1 MNHNY, CDR2 SVGAGI (reference sequence). The clonotype originates from a man younger than 35 who had mild COVID-19 (a few samples of this study predate the infection). Cell type and time point are not known. The sample taken for sequencing was PBMCs or a T cell subset sorted from them (not recorded which). This sequence joins TRBV6-6 and TRBJ1-2, with D uncertain. The CDR3 DNA sequence: TGTGCCAGCAAAGGCAGGAACTATGGCTACACCTTC. Protein: CASKGRNYGYTF.